This TCR beta chain was obtained from a study of shared clonotypes between healthy human individuals (dated by TCRdb to about 2020). Study-level background: The cohort included three men and a couple of women between 18 and 49 years of age. To increase sequencing depth and limit assay-specific biases, different laboratories used diverse techniques to prepare libraries and sequence TCR repertoires. Blood TCR repertoires of roughly 5 healthy adults were deeply sequenced to estimate repertoire size and the extent of clonotype sharing between individuals. Between about 0.8 and 9.5 billion PBMCs per donor were obtained by leukapheresis. For each donor, three plates each were used for CD4 naive and CD4 memory, two plates were used for CD8 naive, and one plate was used for CD8 memory.

This clone occurred once. The specificity of this receptor is unknown. Per-nucleotide qualities are absent, and no much larger clonotype sits a single base away. This sample also contains other DNA sequences that code for the same CDR3. The germline V gene encodes CDR1 SGHVS and CDR2 FNYEAQ. The CDR3 goes from the cysteine to the phenylalanine over 12 residues. Solely the CDR3 DNA is kept, with 36 bases framed from the first base. V and J lose 4 bases and 0 bases, and a span of 3 bases separates them. Using the deep immunoSEQ assay, multiplex PCR amplified TCR CDR3 regions from genomic DNA. Extracted genomic DNA from each cell subset was spread evenly across all wells of several immunoSEQ 96-well plates, with each plate serving as a replicate. Each replicate PCR for sorted subsets received approximately 220 ng genomic DNA, equal to tens of thousands of T cell genomes. The purified libraries were quantified using a Qubit 3.0 fluorometer, sized with a Bioanalyzer 2100, and then quantified again using the KAPA Library Quantification kit. Each immunoSEQ 96-well plate was sequenced on its own single-read 150-cycle Illumina NextSeq 550 flow cell. The paper's data handling went like this. Because the immunoSEQ output included only junctional sequences and no quality scores, the filtering could not be the same as the filtering used for full-length reads. To assign V/J genes and CDR3, sequences were annotated using PyIR, a Python wrapper for IgBLAST v1.9, with IMGT germline references. Reads were removed for weak V/J assignments (E-value above 1e-6), missing CDR3, stop codons, out-of-frame junctions, or ambiguous translated residues. V3J clonotypes were defined as sequences sharing the same inferred V gene, J gene, and CDR3 amino acid sequence. To compute the percentage overlap between repertoires, the number of shared unique clonotypes was divided by the size of the smaller repertoire. Repertoire richness was assessed with RTK rarefaction, the Chao1 estimator, and Recon v2.1 estimates of unobserved clonotypes. Generation probabilities for all TCRbeta clonotypes obtained by the gDNA method from four donors were computed using OLGA. TCRdb provides this immuneACCESS table in a form limited to in-frame rearrangements. Some clones are lacking; in checked studies, under half of them reflect an unresolved V gene, and why the rest are absent is not known. That table furnishes V, J and clone size, whereas the DNA furnished D and trimming. Here the sample has over a million clones; 70% to 80% occur a single time. Approximately 1.5% of the sample comes from the top ten.

The full study reports these points: Sampling was restricted to blood, and TCR repertoires in tissues likely differ from the TCR repertoires found in blood. Based on pairwise subsampling, the degree of clonotype sharing among donors was expected to be affected by sequencing depth. Because the study included only a small number of donors, the genetic and exposure-history diversity represented was limited. About 5% of naive CD4, 3.5% of naive CD8, 2.3% of memory CD4, and around 0.42% of memory CD8 clonotypes were shared across several donors. Incomplete sequencing was indicated by rarefaction of sorted-subset datasets, despite the large sequencing depth. Compared with non-shared clonotypes, the clonotypes found in all four sorted-subset donors had higher generation probabilities. Estimated clonotype richness was generally larger for naive than for memory subsets.

The donors were healthy, HIV-negative adults with no recently reported acute infections or vaccinations. Only Caucasian adults living in Nashville, Tennessee, USA were represented among the donors. CD4+ T cells were enriched through magnetic negative selection, after which naive cells were positively selected on CD45RA and the remaining negative fraction served as the memory subset. Blood was collected by leukapheresis, and PBMCs were isolated by Ficoll-Histopaque density gradient centrifugation and then cryopreserved in liquid nitrogen vapor phase. Purity and quantity of every magnetically sorted T cell population were checked by analytical flow cytometry. Genomic DNA was isolated from every sorted fraction and measured by UV absorbance on a Nanodrop 2000c.

The chain uses TRBV7-6 and TRBJ2-5; no D segment can be confidently identified. This TCR was recovered from a man aged 18 to 35 in good health. Sequencing was carried out using memory CD4+ T cells sorted from blood. This specimen's cell subset or site label, per the study, means: CD45RA-negative fraction. The DNA sequence is TGTGCCAGCAGCTCACACCAAGAGACCCAGTACTTC. Its protein is CASSSHQETQYF. The full variable domain, completed from the reference TRBV7-6 and TRBJ2-5 proteins outside the CDR3, reads GAGVSQSPRYKVTKRGQDVALRCDPISGHVSLYWYRQALGQGPEFLTYFNYEAQQDKSGLPNDRFSAERPEGSISTLTIQRTEQRDSAMYRCASSSHQETQYFGPGTRLLVL.